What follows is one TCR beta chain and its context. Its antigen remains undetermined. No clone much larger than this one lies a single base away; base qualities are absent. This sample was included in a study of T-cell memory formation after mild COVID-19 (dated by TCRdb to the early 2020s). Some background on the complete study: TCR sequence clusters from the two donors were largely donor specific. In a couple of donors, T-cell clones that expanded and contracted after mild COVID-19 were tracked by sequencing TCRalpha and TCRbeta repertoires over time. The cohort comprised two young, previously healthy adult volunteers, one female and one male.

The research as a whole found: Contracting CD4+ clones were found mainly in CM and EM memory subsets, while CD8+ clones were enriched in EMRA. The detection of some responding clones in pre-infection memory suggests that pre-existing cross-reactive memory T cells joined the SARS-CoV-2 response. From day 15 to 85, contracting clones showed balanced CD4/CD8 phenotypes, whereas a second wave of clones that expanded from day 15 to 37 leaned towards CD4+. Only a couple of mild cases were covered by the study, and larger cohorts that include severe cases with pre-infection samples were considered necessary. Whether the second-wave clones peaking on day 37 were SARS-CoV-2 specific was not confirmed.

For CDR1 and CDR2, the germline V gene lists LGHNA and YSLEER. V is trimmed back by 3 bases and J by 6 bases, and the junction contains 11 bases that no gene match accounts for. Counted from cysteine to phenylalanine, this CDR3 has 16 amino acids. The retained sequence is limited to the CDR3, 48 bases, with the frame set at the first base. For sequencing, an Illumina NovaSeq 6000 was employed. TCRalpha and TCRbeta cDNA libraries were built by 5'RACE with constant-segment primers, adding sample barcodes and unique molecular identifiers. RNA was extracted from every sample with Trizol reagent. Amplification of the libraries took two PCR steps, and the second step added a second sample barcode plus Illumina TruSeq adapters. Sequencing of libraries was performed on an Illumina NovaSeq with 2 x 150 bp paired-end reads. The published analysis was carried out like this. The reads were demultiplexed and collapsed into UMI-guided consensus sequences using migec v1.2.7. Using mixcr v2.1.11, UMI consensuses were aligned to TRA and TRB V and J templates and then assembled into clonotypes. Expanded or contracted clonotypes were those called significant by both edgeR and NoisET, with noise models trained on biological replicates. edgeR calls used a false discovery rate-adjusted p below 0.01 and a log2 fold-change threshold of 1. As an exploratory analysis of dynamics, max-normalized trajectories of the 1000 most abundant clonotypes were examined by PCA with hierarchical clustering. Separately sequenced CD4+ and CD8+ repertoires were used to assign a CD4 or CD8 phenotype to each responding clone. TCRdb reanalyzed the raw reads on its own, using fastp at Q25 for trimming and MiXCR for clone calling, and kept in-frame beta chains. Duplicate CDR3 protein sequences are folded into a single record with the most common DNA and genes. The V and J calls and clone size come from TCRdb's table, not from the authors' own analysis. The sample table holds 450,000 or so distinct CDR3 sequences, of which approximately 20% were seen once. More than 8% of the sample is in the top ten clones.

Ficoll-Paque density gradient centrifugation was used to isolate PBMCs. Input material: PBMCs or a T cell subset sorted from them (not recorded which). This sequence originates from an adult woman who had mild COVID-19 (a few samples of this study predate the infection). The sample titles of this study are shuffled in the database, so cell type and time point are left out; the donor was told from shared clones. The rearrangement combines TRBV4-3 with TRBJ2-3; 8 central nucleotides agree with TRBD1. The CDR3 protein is CASSQERTGGVDTQYF. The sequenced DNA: TGCGCCAGCAGCCAGGAAAGAACAGGGGGAGTCGATACGCAGTATTTT.